Following are 8 T cell receptor beta chains from one sample sequenced in a study of blood T cells in healthy people across ages. A J-beta primer mix and a sample-barcoded 5' primer were used in a second PCR of about 6 to 12 cycles. Via MiXCR, TCRdb re-called the 5' RACE reads, giving one row per CDR3 protein. Of around 1,600,000 distinct CDR3 sequences in the sample, 40% to 45% were seen once. The sequenced sample consisted of blood. The receptors originated from a woman between 18 and 29 years old in good health.

The rearrangement uses TRBV7-2 and TRBJ1-5, with a tentative D call TRBD1 (5 bases). The length of the CDR3 is 14 residues. Trimming removed 2 bases at V and 5 bases at J, with 10 bases between. Per germline, CDR1 SGHTA and CDR2 FQGNSA. CDR3 sequence: CASSLMGEDQPQHF. The CDR3 nucleotides read TGTGCCAGCAGCTTAATGGGGGAGGATCAGCCCCAGCATTTT.

Only a few counts were recorded for this clonotype. This chain uses TRBV29-1 with TRBJ1-1; D is ambiguous. Deletions cut 3 bases from V and 7 bases from J, with 9 bases between. CDR1 and CDR2 from the germline V gene are SQVTM and ANQGSEA. The CDR3 loop spans 11 amino acids. The CDR3 DNA reads TGCAGCGTTGAGGGGTCATTTGAAGCTTTCTTT. Amino acids: CSVEGSFEAFF.

The CDR3 DNA reads as TGTGCCAGCAGGCCGGACTCCTTCACAGATACGCAGTATTTT. Translated, it gives CASRPDSFTDTQYF. V and J are TRBV7-2 and TRBJ2-3; possibly TRBD2 for D (5 bases). CDR3 size: 14 residues. In germline, CDR1 is SGHTA, CDR2 FQGNSA. The ends were cut back, 6 bases at V and 2 bases at J, with 12 bases in the middle.

About this clonotype: One end of the junction fails to match germline, which may point to a read error. V gene TRBV20-1 combines with J gene TRBJ2-3; 10 nucleotides line up with TRBD2. In germline, CDR1 is DFQATT, CDR2 SNEGSKA (reference sequence). This CDR3 contains 16 residues. CDR3 coding DNA: TGCAGTGCTCACCCACTAGCGGGATGGGGCACATATACGCAGTATTTT. Translating gives CSAHPLAGWGTYTQYF.

The gene calls are TRBV27 and TRBJ2-1; TRBD1 or TRBD2 may be the D gene (7 bases each). Germline CDR1 reads MNHEY; CDR2 reads SMNVEV (reference sequence). With 1 base removed from V and 10 bases from J, the gap between germline ends came to 20 bases. The CDR3 extends over 16 amino acids. The CDR3 nucleotides read TGTGCCAGCAGTTTATATGGGGGGGACAGCTCCTACGAGCAGTTCTTC. It is translated as CASSLYGGDSSYEQFF.

V gene TRBV24-1 combines with J gene TRBJ2-1; D remains unclear. Looked up from germline, CDR1 is KGHDR and CDR2 is SFDVKD. The CDR3 loop spans 12 amino acids. The V gene lost 5 bases and the J gene lost 5 bases, with 6 bases spanning the gap. CDR3 amino acids: CATSGQHNEQFF. The CDR3 DNA reads TGTGCCACCAGTGGGCAGCACAATGAGCAGTTCTTC.

This clonotype showed up just a few times. The V and J genes are TRBV4-3 and TRBJ1-2; a weak D match, TRBD1 (5 bases). V was pared by 1 base and J by 4 bases, with 16 bases between. CDR1 is LGHNA, CDR2 YSLEER, per germline. The CDR3 covers 16 residues. Written as DNA, the CDR3 is TGCGCCAGCAGCCAAGTGAGGGGAGTAAACCCCTATGGCTACACCTTC. This sequence encodes CASSQVRGVNPYGYTF.

The chain links TRBV5-4 to TRBJ2-5; D remains ambiguous. Trimming removed 1 base from V and 1 base from J, with 8 bases in between. CDR3 length: 14 amino acids. The germline gives CDR1 SGHNT, CDR2 YYREEE (reference sequence). CDR3: CASSLSLSQETQYF. The CDR3, as DNA: TGTGCCAGCAGCTTGAGCCTCTCCCAAGAGACCCAGTACTTC.